Listed below are T cell receptor beta chains from one sample, sequenced in a study of shared clonotypes between healthy human individuals. Sequenced by immunoSEQ multiplex PCR; TCRdb stores in-frame clones only, minus some. The table lists roughly 480,000 clones, 79% of them singletons. What was sequenced was PBMCs. The source is a woman aged 40 to 55 in good health. Some clones in this sample may be carry-over from other donors' samples. Each CDR3 is given with its conserved first and last residue. The D gene is left open where the match is weak.

cdr3_aa v_call d_call j_call
CASSPYLRGPGNTEAFF TRBV11-2 NA TRBJ1-1
CASRVAETQYF TRBV5-1 NA TRBJ2-5
CASSLAGGVVYNEQFF TRBV27 NA TRBJ2-1
CASGSSTDTQYF TRBV28 NA TRBJ2-3
CASSVSPGAYEQYF TRBV9 NA TRBJ2-7
CASSIDSEAFF TRBV18 NA TRBJ1-1
CASSLGRGDGYTF TRBV7-3 NA TRBJ1-2
CASSNRDTGELFF TRBV21-1 NA TRBJ2-2
CASSYSGTVGELFF TRBV5-1 TRBD2 TRBJ2-2
CASSPQGFQPQHF TRBV28 TRBD1 TRBJ1-5
CASSQSGRASGGYTF TRBV16 NA TRBJ1-2
CASSEGDNLPDTQYF TRBV9 NA TRBJ2-3
CASSLQGLSDTQYF TRBV9 NA TRBJ2-3
CASSDTGQTQETQYF TRBV5-1 NA TRBJ2-5
CASSERTTYGYTF TRBV2 NA TRBJ1-2
CASSHLTSGRYNEQFF TRBV27 TRBD2 TRBJ2-1
CAISGAARLTNTDTQYF TRBV10-3 NA TRBJ2-3
CASSRRGDFYEQYF TRBV4-1 TRBD2 TRBJ2-7
CASSYRTGLAGPRTQYF TRBV5-4 TRBD2 TRBJ2-3
CASSPTGTIKYEQYF TRBV7-9 NA TRBJ2-7
CAGAAGGGEGYTF TRBV6-1 NA TRBJ1-2
CSVSGTTPYNEQFF TRBV29-1 TRBD2 TRBJ2-1
CAISPKLTSGSYNEQFF TRBV10-3 TRBD2 TRBJ2-1
CASAGRPLYEQYF TRBV30 NA NA
CASSDPTGLPLETQYF TRBV28 TRBD1 TRBJ2-5
CASQEGGVYNEQFF TRBV19 NA TRBJ2-1
CAPRSGVLAPTSYEQYF TRBV7-2 NA TRBJ2-7
CASSLDRASPNEKLFF TRBV11-2 NA TRBJ1-4
CASSLGTDTYEQYF TRBV7-9 TRBD1 TRBJ2-7
CASSKDSGRVTNEQFF TRBV21-1 NA TRBJ2-1
CASSLNGGLSYEQYF TRBV2 NA TRBJ2-7
CASTRKRDANTGELFF TRBV9 TRBD2 TRBJ2-2